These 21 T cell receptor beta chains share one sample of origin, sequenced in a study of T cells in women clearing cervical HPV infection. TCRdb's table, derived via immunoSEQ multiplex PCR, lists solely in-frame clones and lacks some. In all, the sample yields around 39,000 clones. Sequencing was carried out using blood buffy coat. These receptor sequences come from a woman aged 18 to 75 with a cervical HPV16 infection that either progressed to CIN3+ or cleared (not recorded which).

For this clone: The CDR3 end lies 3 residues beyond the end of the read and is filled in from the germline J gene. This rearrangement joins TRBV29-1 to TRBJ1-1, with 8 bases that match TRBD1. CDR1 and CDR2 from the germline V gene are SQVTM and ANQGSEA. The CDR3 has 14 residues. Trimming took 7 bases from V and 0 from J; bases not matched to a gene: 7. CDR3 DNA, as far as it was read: TGCAGCGCCAGGTCAGGGGGCATGAACACTGAA. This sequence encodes CSARSGGMNTE. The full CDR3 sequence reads CSARSGGMNTEAFF.

The CDR3 region is CASVRGGHTEAFF. The part of the CDR3 DNA that was read is TGTGCTAGTGTGCGGGGAGGCCACACTGAA. J is TRBJ1-1 and V is TRBV12-5; no clear D. The read ends 3 residues early relative to the CDR3; the germline J gene fills the gap. V was shortened by 7 bases and J by 3 bases, with 12 bases between the two germline ends. Per germline, CDR1 LGHNT and CDR2 FRNRAP. The CDR3 loop spans 13 amino acids.

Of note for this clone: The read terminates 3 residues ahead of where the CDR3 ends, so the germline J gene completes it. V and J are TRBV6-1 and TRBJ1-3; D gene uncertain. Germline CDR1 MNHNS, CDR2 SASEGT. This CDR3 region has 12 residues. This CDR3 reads CASSEDGLLIYF. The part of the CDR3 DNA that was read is TGTGCCAGCAGTGAGGATGGACTTCTC.

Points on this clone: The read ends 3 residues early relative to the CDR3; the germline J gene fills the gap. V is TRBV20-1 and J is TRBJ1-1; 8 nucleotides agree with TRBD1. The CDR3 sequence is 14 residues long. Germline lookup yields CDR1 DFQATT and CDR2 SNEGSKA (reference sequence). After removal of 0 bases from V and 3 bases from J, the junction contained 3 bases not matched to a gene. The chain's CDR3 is CSARDGDRYTEAFF. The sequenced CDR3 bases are TGCAGTGCTAGAGATGGGGACAGGTACACTGAA.

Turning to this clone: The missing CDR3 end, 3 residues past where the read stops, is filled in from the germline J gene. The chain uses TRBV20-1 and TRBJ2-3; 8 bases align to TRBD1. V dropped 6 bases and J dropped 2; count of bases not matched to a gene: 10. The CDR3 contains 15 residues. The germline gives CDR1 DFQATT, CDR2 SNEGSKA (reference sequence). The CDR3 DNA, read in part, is TGCAGTGCCTCCACCCGGGACAGGCTCACAGATACG. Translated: CSASTRDRLTDT. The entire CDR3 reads CSASTRDRLTDTQYF.

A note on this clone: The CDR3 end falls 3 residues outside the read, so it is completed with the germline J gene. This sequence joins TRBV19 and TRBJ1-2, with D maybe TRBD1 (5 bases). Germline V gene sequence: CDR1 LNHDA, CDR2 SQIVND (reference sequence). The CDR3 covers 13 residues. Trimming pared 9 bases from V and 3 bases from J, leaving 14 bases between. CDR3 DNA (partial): TGTGCCAGCACCCCGGGGGGGTACTATGGC. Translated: CASTPGGYYG. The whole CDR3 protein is CASTPGGYYGYTF.

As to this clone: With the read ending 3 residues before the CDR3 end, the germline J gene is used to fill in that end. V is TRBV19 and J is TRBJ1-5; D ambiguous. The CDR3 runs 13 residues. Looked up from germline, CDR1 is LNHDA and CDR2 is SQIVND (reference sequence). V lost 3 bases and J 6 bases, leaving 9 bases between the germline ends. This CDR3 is CASSILFGQPQHF. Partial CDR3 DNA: TGTGCCAGTAGTATTCTCTTCGGTCAGCCC.

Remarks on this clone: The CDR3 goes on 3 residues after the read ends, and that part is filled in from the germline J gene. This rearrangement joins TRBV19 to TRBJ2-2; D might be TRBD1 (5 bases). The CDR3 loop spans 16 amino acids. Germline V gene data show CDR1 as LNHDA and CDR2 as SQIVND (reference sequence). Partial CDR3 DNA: TGTGCCAGTAGGGTAGTGGGTAAGGCTGGGGCCAACGTG. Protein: CASRVVGKAGANV. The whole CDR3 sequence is CASRVVGKAGANVLFF.

Incomplete CDR3 DNA: TGCGCCAGCAGCACCGACAGGGAGGGGACC. The encoded protein is CASSTDREGT. The full-length CDR3 reads as CASSTDREGTQYF. V gene TRBV5-1 combines with J gene TRBJ2-5; D could derive from TRBD1 or TRBD2 (7 bases each). The CDR3 end is not reached by the read, which stops 3 residues before it; the germline J gene fills it in. V lost 4 bases and J 7 bases, leaving 14 bases between the germline ends. Germline CDR1 reads SGHRS; CDR2 reads YFSETQ. The CDR3 consists of 13 residues.

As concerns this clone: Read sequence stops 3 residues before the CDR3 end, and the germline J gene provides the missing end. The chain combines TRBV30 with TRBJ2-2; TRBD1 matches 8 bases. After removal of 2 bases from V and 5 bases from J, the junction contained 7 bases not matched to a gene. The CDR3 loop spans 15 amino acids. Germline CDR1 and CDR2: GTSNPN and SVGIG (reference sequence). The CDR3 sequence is CAWSWAGGGTGELFF. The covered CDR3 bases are TGTGCCTGGAGTTGGGCAGGGGGCGGAACCGGGGAG.

The CDR3 DNA, read in part, is TGTGCCAGCGAGACAGGGGATACG. Amino acid sequence: CASETGDT. The whole CDR3 reads CASETGDTQYF. The chain employs TRBV7-9 and TRBJ2-3; TRBD1 aligns across 7 bases. The missing CDR3 end, 3 residues past where the read stops, is filled in from the germline J gene. V shed 8 bases and J 6 bases; nucleotides not matched to a gene: 2. The germline V gene has CDR1 SEHNR and CDR2 FQNEAQ (reference sequence). The CDR3 has 11 residues.

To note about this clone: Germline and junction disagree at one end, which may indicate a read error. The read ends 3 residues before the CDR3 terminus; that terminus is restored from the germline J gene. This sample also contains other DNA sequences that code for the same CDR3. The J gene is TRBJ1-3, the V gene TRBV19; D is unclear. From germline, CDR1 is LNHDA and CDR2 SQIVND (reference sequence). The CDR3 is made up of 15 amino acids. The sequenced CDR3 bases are TGTGCCAGTAAACCACAGTACAGCTCTGGAAACACG. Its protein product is CASKPQYSSGNT. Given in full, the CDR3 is CASKPQYSSGNTIYF.

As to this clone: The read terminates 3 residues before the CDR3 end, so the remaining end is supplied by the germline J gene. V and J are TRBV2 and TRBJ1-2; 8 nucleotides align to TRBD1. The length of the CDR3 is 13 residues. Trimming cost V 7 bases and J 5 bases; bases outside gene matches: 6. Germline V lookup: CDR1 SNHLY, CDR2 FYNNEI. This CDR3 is CASTQQGGYGYTF. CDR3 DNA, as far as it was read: TGTGCCAGCACTCAACAGGGGGGATATGGC.

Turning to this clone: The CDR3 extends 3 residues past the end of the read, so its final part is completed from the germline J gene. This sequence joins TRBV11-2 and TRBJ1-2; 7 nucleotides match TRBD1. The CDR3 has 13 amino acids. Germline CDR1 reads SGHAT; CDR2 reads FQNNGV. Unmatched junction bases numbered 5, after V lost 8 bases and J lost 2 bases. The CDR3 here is CASGLQGNYGYTF. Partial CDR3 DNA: TGTGCCAGCGGCCTACAGGGGAACTATGGC.

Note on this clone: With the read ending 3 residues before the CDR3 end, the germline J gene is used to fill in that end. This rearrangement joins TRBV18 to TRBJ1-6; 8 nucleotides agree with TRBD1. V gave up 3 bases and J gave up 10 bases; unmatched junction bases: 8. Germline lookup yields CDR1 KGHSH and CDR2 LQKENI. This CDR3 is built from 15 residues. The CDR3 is CASSPPGGADSPLHF. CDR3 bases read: TGTGCCAGCTCACCCCCAGGGGGCGCAGACTCACCC.

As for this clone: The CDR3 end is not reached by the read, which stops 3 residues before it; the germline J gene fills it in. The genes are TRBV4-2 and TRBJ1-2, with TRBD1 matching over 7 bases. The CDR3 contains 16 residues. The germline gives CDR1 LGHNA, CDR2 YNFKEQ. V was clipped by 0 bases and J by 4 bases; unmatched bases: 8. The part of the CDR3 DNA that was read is TGTGCCAGCAGCCAAGATTGGATGGAGGGGGCCTATGGC. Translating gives CASSQDWMEGAYG. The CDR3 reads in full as CASSQDWMEGAYGYTF.

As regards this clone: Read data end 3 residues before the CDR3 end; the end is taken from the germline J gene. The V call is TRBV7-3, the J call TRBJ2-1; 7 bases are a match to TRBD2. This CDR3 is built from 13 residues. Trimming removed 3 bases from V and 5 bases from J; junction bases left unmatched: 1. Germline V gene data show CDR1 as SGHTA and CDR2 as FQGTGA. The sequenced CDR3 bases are TGTGCCAGCAGCTTCGGGGGGAACAATGAG. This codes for CASSFGGNNE. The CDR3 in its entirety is CASSFGGNNEQFF.

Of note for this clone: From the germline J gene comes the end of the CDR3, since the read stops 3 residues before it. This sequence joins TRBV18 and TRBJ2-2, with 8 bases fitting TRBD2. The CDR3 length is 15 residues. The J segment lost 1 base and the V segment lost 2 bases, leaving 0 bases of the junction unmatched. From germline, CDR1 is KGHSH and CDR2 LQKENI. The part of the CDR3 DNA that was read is TGTGCCAGCTCACCAGCGGGAGGGAACACCGGGGAG. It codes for CASSPAGGNTGE. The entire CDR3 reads CASSPAGGNTGELFF.

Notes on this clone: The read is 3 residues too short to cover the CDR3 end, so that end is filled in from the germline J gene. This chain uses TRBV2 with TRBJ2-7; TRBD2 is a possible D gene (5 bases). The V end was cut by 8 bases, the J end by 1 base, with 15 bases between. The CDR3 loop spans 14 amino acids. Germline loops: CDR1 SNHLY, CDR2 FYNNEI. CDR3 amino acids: CASQKTGGSYEQYF. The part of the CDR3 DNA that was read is TGTGCCAGCCAGAAGACCGGCGGGTCCTACGAG.

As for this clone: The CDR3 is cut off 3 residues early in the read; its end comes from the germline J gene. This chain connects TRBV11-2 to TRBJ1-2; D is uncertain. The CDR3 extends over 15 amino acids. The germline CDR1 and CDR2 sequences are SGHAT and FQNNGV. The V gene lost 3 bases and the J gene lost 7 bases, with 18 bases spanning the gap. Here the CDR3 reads CASSLGMRRTGGYTF. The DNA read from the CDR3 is TGTGCCAGCAGCTTGGGGATGAGGAGGACTGGTGGC.

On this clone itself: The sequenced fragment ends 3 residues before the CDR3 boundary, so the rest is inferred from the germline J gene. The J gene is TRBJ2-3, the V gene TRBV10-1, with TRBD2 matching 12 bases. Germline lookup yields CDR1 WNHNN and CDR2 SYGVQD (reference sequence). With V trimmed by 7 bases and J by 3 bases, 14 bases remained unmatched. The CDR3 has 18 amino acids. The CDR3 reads CASNSGLAGSNLTDTQYF. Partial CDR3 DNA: TGCGCCAGCAACTCGGGACTAGCGGGCTCGAATCTAACAGATACG.